One sample yielded the 21 T cell receptor beta chains listed below, sequenced in a study of naive and memory T cell subsets (dated by TCRdb to about 2017). Beyond this particular receptor, the publication reports: Naive repertoires, especially CD8, contained a few larger clonotypes, possibly memory cells re-expressing CD45RA.

No antigen has been assigned to these receptors. Library preparation used UMI-ligation and nested PCR. The listed sequencing device is Illumina MiSeq. The beta constant-region primer was an equimolar mix of two oligonucleotides covering both TRBC1 and TRBC2. The ligated cDNA went through four rounds of PCR with nested alpha and beta constant-region primers together with the SP2 primer. TCRdb reanalyzed the raw reads on its own, using fastp at Q25 for trimming and MiXCR for clone calling, and kept in-frame beta chains. Under each unique CDR3 protein, matching rows form one entry showing the most common genes and DNA. Here the sample has about 90,000 distinct CDR3 sequences; around 11% occur a single time. Clones ranked in the top ten supply approximately 0.14% of the sample. The sample consisted of naive CD4+ T cells from blood. Per the publication, the cell subset or site label means: naive T cells, CD45RA high CD27+. The receptors shown here come from a human donor in good health.

The table lists this clonotype with many counts. The rearrangement uses TRBV28 and TRBJ1-4, with D unclear. Trimming pared 2 bases from V and 2 bases from J, leaving 6 bases between. The CDR3 consists of 14 residues. Germline CDR1 and CDR2: MDHEN and SYDVKM. The CDR3: CASSLQITNEKLFF. In DNA, the CDR3 is TGTGCCAGCAGTTTACAGATTACTAATGAAAAACTGTTTTTT.

The chain combines TRBV29-1 with TRBJ2-7, with TRBD1 as a possible D gene (6 bases). This CDR3 comprises 12 residues. Germline assignment: CDR1 SQVTM and CDR2 ANQGSEA. V was cut by 6 bases and J by 3 bases, with 12 bases left in between. CDR3 coding DNA: TGCAGCGTGACGGGACATAACTACGAGCAGTACTTC. Translating gives CSVTGHNYEQYF.

J is TRBJ2-7 and V is TRBV7-2; 7 nucleotides align to TRBD1. The CDR3 has 16 amino acids. V was clipped by 7 bases and J by 4 bases; unmatched bases: 16. From germline, CDR1 is SGHTA and CDR2 FQGNSA. The CDR3 DNA follows: TGTGCCAGCACCCTGGGCCGGGCAGGGGGACGGTACGAGCAGTACTTC. The encoded protein is CASTLGRAGGRYEQYF.

This chain uses TRBV3-1 with TRBJ2-7, with 7 bases fitting TRBD2. The germline gives CDR1 LGHDT, CDR2 YNNKEL (reference sequence). The CDR3 totals 15 residues. The V and J ends lost 1 base and 4 bases, in that order; junction bases with no gene match: 7. CDR3: CASSQGLAARYEQYF. The CDR3 nucleotides are TGTGCCAGCAGCCAAGGGCTAGCGGCAAGGTACGAGCAGTACTTC.

The rearrangement uses TRBV30 and TRBJ1-4, with D unclear. Per germline, CDR1 GTSNPN and CDR2 SVGIG (reference sequence). The CDR3 totals 12 residues. Trimming removed 0 bases at V and 8 bases at J, with 7 bases between. The CDR3 is CAWSVGREKLFF. The CDR3 bases are TGTGCCTGGAGTGTAGGGCGGGAAAAACTGTTTTTT.

In regard to this clonotype: A much larger clone lies a single base off, so this may be a read error. The chain employs TRBV4-3 and TRBJ2-1; a possible D gene is TRBD1 (6 bases). This CDR3 has 13 residues. Per germline, CDR1 LGHNA and CDR2 YSLEER. Here the CDR3 reads CASSRTQGNEQLF. The CDR3 bases are TGCGCCAGCAGCCGAACTCAGGGGAATGAGCAGCTCTTC.

This clonotype showed up just a few times. The V and J genes are TRBV29-1 and TRBJ1-2, with no clear D. The germline V gene encodes CDR1 SQVTM and CDR2 ANQGSEA. The length of the CDR3 is 14 residues. Trimming left V 7 bases short and J 6 bases short, with 21 bases between. CDR3 region: CSGLWGATSHGYTF. As DNA, the CDR3 is TGCAGCGGGCTCTGGGGAGCGACGAGCCATGGCTACACCTTC.

Only a few counts were recorded for this clonotype. V is TRBV29-1 and J is TRBJ2-6; D may match TRBD1 or TRBD2 (5 bases each). There are 15 residues in the CDR3. Germline V gives CDR1 SQVTM, CDR2 ANQGSEA. The CDR3 sequence is CGGRAGGSGANVLTF. CDR3 DNA sequence: TGCGGGGGTAGGGCCGGAGGCTCTGGGGCCAACGTCCTGACTTTC.

The J gene is TRBJ2-1, the V gene TRBV7-6; possibly TRBD1 or TRBD2 for D (5 bases each). V was pared by 5 bases and J by 10 bases, with 15 bases between. This CDR3 is 13 amino acids long. CDR1 SGHVS and CDR2 FNYEAQ come from the germline V gene. The CDR3 region is CASSREGLQEQFF. DNA for the CDR3: TGTGCCAGCAGCCGAGAGGGGTTACAGGAGCAGTTCTTC.

This clonotype occurred once. The rearrangement joins TRBV19 to TRBJ2-2, with D uncertain. This CDR3 spans 14 amino acids. Germline CDR1 is LNHDA and CDR2 is SQIVND (reference sequence). Deletions cut 6 bases from V and 1 base from J, with 9 bases between. DNA for the CDR3: TGTGCCAGTAGCCGCACATTGAACACCGGGGAGCTGTTTTTT. Encoded protein: CASSRTLNTGELFF.

The V and J genes are TRBV19 and TRBJ1-5; D not certain. V was pared by 5 bases and J by 7 bases, with 9 bases between. The CDR3 covers 12 residues. CDR1 is LNHDA, CDR2 SQIVND, per germline (reference sequence). CDR3 in amino acids: CASSREGQPQHF. DNA of the CDR3: TGTGCCAGTAGTCGTGAAGGACAGCCCCAGCATTTT. The whole variable domain, filled in from reference TRBV19 and TRBJ1-5, reads DGGITQSPKYLFRKEGQNVTLSCEQNLNHDAMYWYRQDPGQGLRLIYYSQIVNDFQKGDIAEGYSVSREKKESFPLTVTSAQKNPTAFYLCASSREGQPQHFGDGTRLSIL.

The chain couples TRBV9 to TRBJ2-5; 8 bases map to TRBD1. The length of the CDR3 is 14 residues. V shed 1 base, J shed 5 bases, and the junction held 4 bases outside the gene matches. Per the germline V gene, CDR1 is SGDLS and CDR2 is YYNGEE. As DNA, the CDR3 is TGTGCCAGCAGCGTATCGGACAGGGTTGAGACCCAGTACTTC. This sequence encodes CASSVSDRVETQYF.

The sample holds many counts of this clonotype. The chain links TRBV5-5 to TRBJ2-7, with 10 bases that match TRBD2. From germline, CDR1 is SGHKS and CDR2 YYEKEE (reference sequence). This CDR3 region has 16 residues. V was clipped by 0 bases and J by 3 bases; unmatched bases: 6. CDR3 region: CASSLGLAGASYEQYF. In DNA form, the CDR3 reads TGTGCCAGCAGCTTGGGGCTAGCGGGGGCCAGCTACGAGCAGTACTTC.

This clonotype was seen more than once but under ten times. This chain joins TRBV24-1 and TRBJ2-3, with D maybe TRBD2 (6 bases). CDR1 and CDR2 from the germline V gene are KGHDR and SFDVKD. V was clipped by 5 bases and J by 6 bases, with 14 bases between them. The CDR3 is 14 residues long. CDR3 residues: CATSVRGSTDTQYF. The CDR3 nucleotides read TGTGCCACCAGTGTTCGGGGGAGTACGGATACGCAGTATTTT.

This sequence joins TRBV19 and TRBJ2-2, with D perhaps matching TRBD1 (6 bases). Germline V lookup: CDR1 LNHDA, CDR2 SQIVND (reference sequence). Trimming pared 7 bases from V and 4 bases from J, leaving 16 bases between. The CDR3 loop spans 15 amino acids. Here the CDR3 DNA reads TGTGCCAGTAAATGGCGGCAGGGGATCACCGGGGAGCTGTTTTTT. Residues: CASKWRQGITGELFF. Full variable domain (rest looked up from reference TRBV19 and TRBJ2-2): DGGITQSPKYLFRKEGQNVTLSCEQNLNHDAMYWYRQDPGQGLRLIYYSQIVNDFQKGDIAEGYSVSREKKESFPLTVTSAQKNPTAFYLCASKWRQGITGELFFGEGSRLTVL.

The genes are TRBV6-6 and TRBJ2-3; perhaps TRBD1 as D (5 bases). V lost 6 bases, J lost 3 bases, and 10 bases lay in between. CDR1 and CDR2 (germline): MNHNY, SVGAGI (reference sequence). The length of the CDR3 is 13 residues. CDR3 nucleotides: TGTGCCAGCAGACCAGACAGTACAGATACGCAGTATTTT. Translation: CASRPDSTDTQYF.

A few counts support this clonotype. The V gene is TRBV4-2, the J gene TRBJ2-3; D is perhaps TRBD2 (6 bases). Trimming stripped 3 bases from V and 1 base from J, with 20 bases between. There are 18 residues in the CDR3. Germline V gene lookup returns CDR1 LGHNA and CDR2 YNFKEQ. CDR3 coding DNA: TGTGCCAGCAGCCATCACGAGGCCGGGACTGTAGGCACAGATACGCAGTATTTT. Residues: CASSHHEAGTVGTDTQYF.

The chain uses TRBV19 and TRBJ2-1, with a tentative D call TRBD1 (5 bases). Germline V gene lookup returns CDR1 LNHDA and CDR2 SQIVND (reference sequence). The CDR3 is 17 amino acids. The V end was cut by 3 bases, the J end by 2 bases, with 17 bases between. DNA of the CDR3: TGTGCCAGTAGTATCGAACCCCAGGGATTCCCCTACAATGAGCAGTTCTTC. Translating it yields CASSIEPQGFPYNEQFF.

Only a few counts were recorded for this clonotype. The V and J genes are TRBV20-1 and TRBJ2-3; 12 bases match TRBD2. Germline trimming cut 3 bases from V and 1 base from J; bases unmatched to any gene: 14. Looked up from germline, CDR1 is DFQATT and CDR2 is SNEGSKA (reference sequence). The CDR3 runs to 19 residues. The CDR3 region is CSARVWLLAGGSGTDTQYF. In DNA form, the CDR3 reads TGCAGTGCTAGGGTTTGGTTACTAGCGGGGGGTTCGGGCACAGATACGCAGTATTTT.

This clonotype was found a few times. This chain uses TRBV12-3 or TRBV12-4 with TRBJ2-3; D may be TRBD2 (6 bases). This CDR3 has 16 amino acids. V lost 3 bases and J 4 bases, leaving 17 bases between the germline ends. The CDR3 DNA sequence: TGTGCCAGCAGTTTTTATGCGGGAAGATCGGCAGATACGCAGTATTTT. Its translation is CASSFYAGRSADTQYF.

The rearrangement links TRBV3-1 to TRBJ2-7; TRBD1 aligns across 10 bases. V shed 1 base and J 4 bases; nucleotides not matched to a gene: 10. This CDR3 region has 17 residues. Germline CDR1 reads LGHDT; CDR2 reads YNNKEL (reference sequence). CDR3 region: CASSQARRTGGRYEQYF. As DNA, the CDR3 is TGTGCCAGCAGCCAAGCCCGCAGGACAGGGGGACGGTACGAGCAGTACTTC.